The rows below give T cell receptor beta chains drawn from one sample of a study of T cells after yellow fever vaccination. TCRdb independently ran MiXCR on the 5' RACE reads; one entry per CDR3 protein. The sample shows roughly 32,000 distinct CDR3 sequences, about 10% of them seen only once. The specimen comprised PBMCs, either bulk or a sorted T-cell subset (CD4+, CD8+, memory, or dextramer-sorted; not recorded which), sampled less than 16 days after the first yellow fever vaccination. These receptors came from a man younger than 30 who received the YFV17D yellow fever vaccine. Each CDR3 is given with its conserved first and last residue. D genes are given only for firm matches. The size entry is marked missing in some rows and otherwise reads once, few, many or a size class.

j_call	clone_size	v_call	d_call	cdr3_nt	cdr3_aa
TRBJ2-7	many	TRBV5-1	-	TGCGCCAGCAGTTTCGAGCAGTACTTC	CASSFEQYF
TRBJ1-1	many	TRBV20-1	-	TGCAGTTCACAGGGTGTGTACACTGAAGCTTTCTTT	CSSQGVYTEAFF
TRBJ1-5	many	TRBV7-9	-	TGTGCCAGCAGCCCCGAGTTAAGTAATCAGCCCCAGCATTTT	CASSPELSNQPQHF
TRBJ1-5	many	TRBV19	-	TGTGCCAGTAGTGTGTCCGACGTTAGCAATCAGCCCCAGCATTTT	CASSVSDVSNQPQHF
TRBJ2-7	many	TRBV18	TRBD1	TGTGCCAGCTCACCATCCGGGACAGGGAACGAGCAGTACTTC	CASSPSGTGNEQYF
TRBJ1-3	many	TRBV4-1	-	TGCGCCAGCAGCCAAGGGACGGGTGGAAACACCATATATTTT	CASSQGTGGNTIYF
TRBJ1-5	many	TRBV6-1	TRBD1	TGTGCCGGCCTATCAACCGGGACAGAGAAAAGCAATCAGCCCCAGCATTTT	CAGLSTGTEKSNQPQHF
TRBJ1-3	many	TRBV15	TRBD1	TGTGCCACCAGCAGAGATCGAGGGACAGGGGACGGAAACACCATATATTTT	CATSRDRGTGDGNTIYF
TRBJ2-5	once	TRBV15	-	TGTGCCAACAGCAGAGACCAACCAGAAGGACCATCACTTAGGGAGACCCAGTACTTC	CANSRDQPEGPSLRETQYF
TRBJ2-1	many	TRBV3-1	TRBD2	TGTGCCAGCAGCCAACTCCCGGGACTACTCTACAATGAGCAGTTCTTC	CASSQLPGLLYNEQFF
TRBJ2-2	many	TRBV4-2	-	TGTGCCAGCAGCCAAGACAGGATTGCCGGGGAGCTGTTTTTT	CASSQDRIAGELFF
TRBJ2-1	few	TRBV5-1	-	TGCGCCAGCCGAATTTACAGTAGCTCCTACAATGAGCAGTTCTTC	CASRIYSSSYNEQFF
TRBJ1-1	many	TRBV7-2	TRBD1	TGTGCCAGCAGCCGGGACAGATTTTTCACTGAAGCTTTCTTT	CASSRDRFFTEAFF
TRBJ1-2	many	TRBV4-3	-	TGCGCCAGCAGCAAGGCGACACAGCCAAACTATGGCTACACCTTC	CASSKATQPNYGYTF
TRBJ2-1	many	TRBV5-1	TRBD2	TGCGCCAGCAGCCACAGCGGGGCTTCTGAGCAGTTCTTC	CASSHSGASEQFF
TRBJ2-5	many	TRBV7-2	TRBD2	TGTGCCAGCAGCTTGGCGGGGGTCCAAGAGACCCAGTACTTC	CASSLAGVQETQYF
TRBJ2-1	many	TRBV9	-	TGTGCCAGCAGCGTAGAAGAGCGGTCTTACAATGAGCAGTTCTTC	CASSVEERSYNEQFF
TRBJ1-1	many	TRBV20-1	-	TGCCTGGGAGGGGGGGGAACTGAAGCTTTCTTT	CLGGGGTEAFF
TRBJ2-2	many	TRBV18	TRBD2	TGTGCCAGCTCACCCCCGCTAGCGGGGTACACCGGGGAGCTGTTTTTT	CASSPPLAGYTGELFF
TRBJ2-1	-	TRBV20-1	-	TGCAGTGCTACTAGTAGCGCTCGAGGGGTGGGGAATGAGCAGTTCTTC	CSATSSARGVGNEQFF
TRBJ1-2	many	TRBV20-1	-	TGCAGTGCCCGGGACGGAACTAACTATGGCTACACCTTC	CSARDGTNYGYTF
TRBJ1-4	many	TRBV7-6	-	TGTGCCAGCAGCTTATGGGACACCAATGAAAAACTGTTTTTT	CASSLWDTNEKLFF
TRBJ1-5	many	TRBV20-1	TRBD1	TGCAGTGCTAGAGAGGACAGGGGCAATCAGCCCCAGCATTTT	CSAREDRGNQPQHF
TRBJ2-3	many	TRBV4-3	-	TGCGCCAGCAGCCAAGACGCGAACAGCTTTCGGAGCACAGATACGCAGTATTTT	CASSQDANSFRSTDTQYF
TRBJ1-2	many	TRBV2	-	TGTGCCAGCAGTGGGGAGGGCGCGACCGGCTACACCTTC	CASSGEGATGYTF
TRBJ2-3	many	TRBV6-1	-	TGTGCCAGCAGTCCCCAGGGGCCCGGGGATACGCAGTATTTT	CASSPQGPGDTQYF
TRBJ1-5	many	TRBV20-1	-	TGCAGTGCTAGCCGACCGAGCAATCAGCCCCAGCATTTT	CSASRPSNQPQHF
TRBJ2-3	many	TRBV4-3	TRBD1	TGCGCCAGCAGCCAAGGAGACAGGGGCCCAGATACGCAGTATTTT	CASSQGDRGPDTQYF